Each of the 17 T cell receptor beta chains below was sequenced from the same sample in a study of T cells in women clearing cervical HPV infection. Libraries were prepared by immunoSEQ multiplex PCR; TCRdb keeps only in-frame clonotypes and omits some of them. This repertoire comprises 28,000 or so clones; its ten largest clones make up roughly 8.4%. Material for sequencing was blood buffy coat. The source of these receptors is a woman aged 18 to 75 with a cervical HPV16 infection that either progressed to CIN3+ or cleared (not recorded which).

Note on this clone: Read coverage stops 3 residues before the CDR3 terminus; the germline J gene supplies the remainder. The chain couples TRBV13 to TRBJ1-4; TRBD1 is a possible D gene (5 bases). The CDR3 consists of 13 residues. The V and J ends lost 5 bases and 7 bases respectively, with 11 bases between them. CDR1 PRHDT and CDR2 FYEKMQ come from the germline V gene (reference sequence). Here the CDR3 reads CASSPRGGEKLFF. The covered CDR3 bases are TGTGCCAGCAGCCCCCGGGGGGGTGAAAAA.

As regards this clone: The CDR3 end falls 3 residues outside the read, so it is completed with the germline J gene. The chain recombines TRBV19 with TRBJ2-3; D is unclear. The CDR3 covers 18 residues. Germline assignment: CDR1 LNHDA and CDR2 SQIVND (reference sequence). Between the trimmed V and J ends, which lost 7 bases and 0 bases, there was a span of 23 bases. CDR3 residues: CASNRPSFGVSSTDTQYF. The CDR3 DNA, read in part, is TGTGCCAGTAACCGCCCTAGTTTTGGAGTGTCTAGCACAGATACG.

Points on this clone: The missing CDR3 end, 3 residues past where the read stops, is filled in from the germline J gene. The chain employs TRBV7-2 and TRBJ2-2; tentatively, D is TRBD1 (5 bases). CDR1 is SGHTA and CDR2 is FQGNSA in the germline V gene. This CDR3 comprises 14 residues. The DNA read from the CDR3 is TGTGCCAGCAACCAGGGCAGGGTAGCTTCACCG. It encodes CASNQGRVASP. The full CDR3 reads CASNQGRVASPLFF.

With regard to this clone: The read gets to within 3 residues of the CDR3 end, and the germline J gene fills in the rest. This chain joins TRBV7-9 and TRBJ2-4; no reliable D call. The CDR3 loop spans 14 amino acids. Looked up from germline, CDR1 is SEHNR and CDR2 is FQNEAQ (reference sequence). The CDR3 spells CASSFGEVVDGQYF. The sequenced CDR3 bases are TGTGCCAGCAGCTTTGGTGAGGTTGTCGATGGT.

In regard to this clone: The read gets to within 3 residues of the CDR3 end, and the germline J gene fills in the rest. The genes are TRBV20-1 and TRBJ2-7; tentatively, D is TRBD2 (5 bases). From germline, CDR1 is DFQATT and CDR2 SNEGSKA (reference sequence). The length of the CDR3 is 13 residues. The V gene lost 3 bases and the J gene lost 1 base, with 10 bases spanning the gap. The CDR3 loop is CSARDSGSYEQYF. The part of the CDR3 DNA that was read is TGCAGTGCTAGGGACTCCGGTTCCTACGAG.

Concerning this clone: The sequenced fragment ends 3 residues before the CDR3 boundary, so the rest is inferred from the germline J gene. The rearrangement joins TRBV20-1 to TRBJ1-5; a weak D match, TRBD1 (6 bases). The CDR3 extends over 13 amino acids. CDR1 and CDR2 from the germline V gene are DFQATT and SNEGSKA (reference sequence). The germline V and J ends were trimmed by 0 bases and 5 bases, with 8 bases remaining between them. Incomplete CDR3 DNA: TGCAGTGCTAGAGATCGGACAGATCAGCCC. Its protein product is CSARDRTDQP. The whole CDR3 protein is CSARDRTDQPQHF.

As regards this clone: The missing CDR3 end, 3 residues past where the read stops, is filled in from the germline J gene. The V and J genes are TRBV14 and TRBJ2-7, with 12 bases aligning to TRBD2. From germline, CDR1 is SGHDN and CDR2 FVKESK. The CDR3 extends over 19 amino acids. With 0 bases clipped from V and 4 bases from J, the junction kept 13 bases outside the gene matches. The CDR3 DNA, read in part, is TGTGCCAGCAGCCAAGATCTAAAGAAGTCTAGCGGGGGGGGTTACGAG. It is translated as CASSQDLKKSSGGGYE. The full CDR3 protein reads CASSQDLKKSSGGGYEQYF.

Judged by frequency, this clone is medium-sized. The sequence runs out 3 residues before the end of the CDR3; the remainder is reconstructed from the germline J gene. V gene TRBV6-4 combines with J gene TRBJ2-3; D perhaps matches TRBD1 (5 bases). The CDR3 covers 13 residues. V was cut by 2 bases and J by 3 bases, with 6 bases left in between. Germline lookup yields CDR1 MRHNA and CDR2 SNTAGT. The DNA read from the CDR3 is TGTGCCAGCAGTGACAGGGGAACAGATACG. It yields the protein CASSDRGTDT. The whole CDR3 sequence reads CASSDRGTDTQYF.

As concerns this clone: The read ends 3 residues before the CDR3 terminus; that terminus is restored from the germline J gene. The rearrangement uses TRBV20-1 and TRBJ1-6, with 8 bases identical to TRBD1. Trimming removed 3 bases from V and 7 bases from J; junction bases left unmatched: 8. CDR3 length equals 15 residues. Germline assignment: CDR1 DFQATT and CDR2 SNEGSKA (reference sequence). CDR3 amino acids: CSASVQGAGNSPLHF. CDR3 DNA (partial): TGCAGTGCTAGTGTCCAGGGGGCAGGCAATTCACCC.

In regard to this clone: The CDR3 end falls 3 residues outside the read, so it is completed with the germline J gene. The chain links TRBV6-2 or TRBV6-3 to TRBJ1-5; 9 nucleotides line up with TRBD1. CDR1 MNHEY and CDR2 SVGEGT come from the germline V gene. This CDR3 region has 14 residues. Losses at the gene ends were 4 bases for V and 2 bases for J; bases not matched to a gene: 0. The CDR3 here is CASSWTGGNQPQHF. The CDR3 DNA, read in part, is TGTGCCAGCAGTTGGACAGGGGGCAATCAGCCC.

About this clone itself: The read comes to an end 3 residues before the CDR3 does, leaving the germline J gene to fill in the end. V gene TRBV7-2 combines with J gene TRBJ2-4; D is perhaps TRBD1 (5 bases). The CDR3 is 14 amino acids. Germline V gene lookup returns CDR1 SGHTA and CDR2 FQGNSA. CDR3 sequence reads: CASSLGQSIYGQYF. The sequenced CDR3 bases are TGTGCCAGCAGCTTAGGACAGTCGATCTATGGT. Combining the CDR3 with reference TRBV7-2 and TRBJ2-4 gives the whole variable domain GAGVSQSPSNKVTEKGKDVELRCDPISGHTALYWYRQSLGQGLEFLIYFQGNSAPDKSGLPSDRFSAERTGGSVSTLTIQRTQQEDSAVYLCASSLGQSIYGQYFGAGTRLSVL.

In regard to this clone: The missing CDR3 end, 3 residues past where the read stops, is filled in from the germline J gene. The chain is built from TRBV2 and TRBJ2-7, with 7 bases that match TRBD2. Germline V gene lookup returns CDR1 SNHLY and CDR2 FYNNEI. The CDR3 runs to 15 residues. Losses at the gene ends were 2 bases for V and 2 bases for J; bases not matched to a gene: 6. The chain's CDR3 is CASSEYGLAAYEQYF. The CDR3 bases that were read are TGTGCCAGCAGTGAATATGGTCTAGCGGCCTACGAG.

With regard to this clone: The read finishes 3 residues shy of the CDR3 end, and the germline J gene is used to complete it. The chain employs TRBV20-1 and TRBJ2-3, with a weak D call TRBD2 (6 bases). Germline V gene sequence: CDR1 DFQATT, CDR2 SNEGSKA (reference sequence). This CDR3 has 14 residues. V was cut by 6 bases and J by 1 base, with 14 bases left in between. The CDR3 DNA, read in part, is TGCAGTGCGACACCGGGACTTGGCACAGATACG. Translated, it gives CSATPGLGTDT. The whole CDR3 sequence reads CSATPGLGTDTQYF.

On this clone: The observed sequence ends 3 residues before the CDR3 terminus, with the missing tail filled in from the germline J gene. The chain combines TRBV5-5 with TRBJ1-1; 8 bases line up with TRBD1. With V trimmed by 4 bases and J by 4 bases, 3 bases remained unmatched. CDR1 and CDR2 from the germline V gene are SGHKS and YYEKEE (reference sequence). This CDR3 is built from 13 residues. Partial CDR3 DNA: TGTGCCAGCAGCGGGGGGACAGGCACTGAA. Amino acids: CASSGGTGTE. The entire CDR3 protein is CASSGGTGTEAFF.

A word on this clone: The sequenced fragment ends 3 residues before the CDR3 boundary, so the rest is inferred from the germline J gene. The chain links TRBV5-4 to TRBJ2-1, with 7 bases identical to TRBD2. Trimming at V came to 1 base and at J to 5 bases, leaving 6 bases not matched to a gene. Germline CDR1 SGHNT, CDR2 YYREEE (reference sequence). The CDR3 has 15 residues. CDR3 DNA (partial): TGTGCCAGCAGCTTGTCCGGGACTACCAACAATGAG. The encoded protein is CASSLSGTTNNE. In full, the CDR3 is CASSLSGTTNNEQFF.

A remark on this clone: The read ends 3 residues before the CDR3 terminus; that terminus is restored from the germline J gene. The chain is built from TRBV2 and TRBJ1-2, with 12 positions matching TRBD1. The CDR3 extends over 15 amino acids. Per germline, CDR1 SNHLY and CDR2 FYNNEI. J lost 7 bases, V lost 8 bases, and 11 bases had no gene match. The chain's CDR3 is CASLEGTGGWAGYTF. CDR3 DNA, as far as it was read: TGTGCCAGCCTTGAAGGGACAGGGGGCTGGGCTGGC.

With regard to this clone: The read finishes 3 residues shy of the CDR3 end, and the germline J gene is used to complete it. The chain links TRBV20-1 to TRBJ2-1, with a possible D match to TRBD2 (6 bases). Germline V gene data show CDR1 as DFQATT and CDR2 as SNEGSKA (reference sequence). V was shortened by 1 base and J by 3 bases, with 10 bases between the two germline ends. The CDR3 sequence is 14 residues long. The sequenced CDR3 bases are TGCAGTGCTAGAGGGGACTTACACTACAATGAG. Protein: CSARGDLHYNE. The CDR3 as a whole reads CSARGDLHYNEQFF.